The 30 T cell receptor beta chains in this list originate from one sample, sequenced in a study of control samples from healthy donors and cancer patients (dated by TCRdb to the early 2020s). The library was generated by the immunoSEQ multiplex PCR assay. This immuneACCESS table, as held by TCRdb, lists in-frame sequences with V and J called but not all clones. Of the missing ones, under half trace to an unresolved V gene in checked studies; the others have no known cause. Across this sample there are approximately 170,000 clones, with 93% seen only once. Over 4% of the sample rests with the top ten. The specimen sequenced was blood. The receptors shown here come from a woman aged 55-69 years in good health.

V gene TRBV6-4 combines with J gene TRBJ2-2, with D possibly TRBD1 on 5 matching bases. Trimming pared 4 bases from V and 5 bases from J, leaving 8 bases between. This CDR3 comprises 13 residues. Per the germline V gene, CDR1 is MRHNA and CDR2 is SNTAGT. The DNA of the CDR3 is TGTGCCAGCAGTGGGAAGGGGACCGGGGAGCTGTTTTTT. Amino acid sequence: CASSGKGTGELFF.

The rearrangement uses TRBV6-5 and TRBJ2-7; D unclear. V was cut by 2 bases and J by 2 bases, with 13 bases left in between. CDR1 is MNHEY and CDR2 is SVGAGI in the germline V gene. The CDR3 has 15 amino acids. DNA for the CDR3: TGTGCCAGCAGTTACGACCCTAATGGGGCCTACGAGCAGTACTTC. This encodes CASSYDPNGAYEQYF.

CDR3 residues: CASSPPSFAGELFF. CDR3 coding DNA: TGTGCCAGCTCACCCCCCTCGTTTGCCGGGGAGCTGTTTTTT. The chain recombines TRBV18 with TRBJ2-2; D gene uncertain. Trimming cost V 3 bases and J 6 bases, with 11 bases left between them. Germline CDR1 is KGHSH and CDR2 is LQKENI. This CDR3 spans 14 amino acids.

This rearrangement joins TRBV2 to TRBJ1-5; maybe TRBD1 (6 bases). Germline V gene data show CDR1 as SNHLY and CDR2 as FYNNEI. V lost 7 bases and J 7 bases, leaving 17 bases between the germline ends. The CDR3 has 14 residues. The CDR3 spells CASNGGRGAQPQHF. The CDR3 coding sequence is TGTGCCAGCAATGGTGGTCGGGGGGCCCAGCCCCAGCATTTT.

The chain employs TRBV19 and TRBJ1-2; 10 bases map to TRBD1. From germline, CDR1 is LNHDA and CDR2 SQIVND (reference sequence). J lost 4 bases, V lost 3 bases, and 8 bases had no gene match. The CDR3 sequence is 16 residues long. This CDR3 is CASSIATGTGAYGYTF. The CDR3 DNA sequence: TGTGCCAGTAGTATTGCAACCGGGACAGGGGCCTATGGCTACACCTTC.

The chain has TRBV4-3 and TRBJ1-3; possibly TRBD1 for D (5 bases). The ends were cut back, 4 bases at V and 3 bases at J, with 13 bases in the middle. The length of the CDR3 is 15 residues. CDR1 LGHNA and CDR2 YSLEER come from the germline V gene. The DNA of the CDR3 is TGCGCCAGCAGCCCCGAAGGGGTGAGTGGAAACACCATATATTTT. Translating gives CASSPEGVSGNTIYF.

The chain couples TRBV6-5 to TRBJ2-7; 7 bases match TRBD1. The germline V gene has CDR1 MNHEY and CDR2 SVGAGI. V dropped 4 bases and J dropped 6; count of bases not matched to a gene: 6. The CDR3 consists of 13 residues. The CDR3 nucleotides read TGTGCCAGCAGTTCCACAGGGGTGGTCGAGCAGTACTTC. Its translation is CASSSTGVVEQYF.

The chain has TRBV6-7 and TRBJ1-1; the D gene is possibly TRBD1 (6 bases). TRBV6-7 is given ORF status, its function remaining uncertain. V lost 2 bases and J 4 bases, leaving 17 bases between the germline ends. CDR3 length equals 16 residues. The CDR3 here is CASSYREGGGVTEAFF. CDR3 sequence (DNA): TGTGCCAGCAGTTACCGCGAGGGGGGGGGTGTCACTGAAGCTTTCTTT.

The genes are TRBV14 and TRBJ1-1, with D possibly being TRBD1 (6 bases). In germline, CDR1 is SGHDN, CDR2 FVKESK. With 5 bases removed from V and 1 base from J, the gap between germline ends came to 11 bases. The CDR3 loop spans 14 amino acids. CDR3 residues: CASSVTGANTEAFF. In nucleotides, the CDR3 is TGTGCCAGCAGCGTGACAGGTGCGAACACTGAAGCTTTCTTT.

This chain uses TRBV19 with TRBJ1-2; D remains unclear. In germline, CDR1 is LNHDA, CDR2 SQIVND (reference sequence). The V and J ends lost 5 bases and 7 bases respectively, with 17 bases between them. This CDR3 contains 14 residues. The CDR3 here is CASSPGRGEGGYTF. The CDR3 bases are TGTGCCAGTAGTCCAGGACGGGGAGAGGGTGGCTACACCTTC.

This chain connects TRBV7-3 to TRBJ2-1; D not resolved. The CDR3 runs to 14 residues. CDR1 is SGHTA, CDR2 FQGTGA, per germline. Trimming took off 5 bases at V and 4 bases at J, with 12 bases between the two ends. The CDR3 DNA reads TGTGCCAGCAGCCCCTCTGTCAATTACAATGAGCAGTTCTTC. This encodes CASSPSVNYNEQFF.

The V and J genes are TRBV4-3 and TRBJ1-1; 9 bases align to TRBD1. Germline trimming cut 4 bases from V and 5 bases from J; bases unmatched to any gene: 5. Germline-derived CDR1 and CDR2 are LGHNA and YSLEER. The CDR3 extends over 14 amino acids. The CDR3 reads CASSPQGAGTEAFF. CDR3 sequence (DNA): TGCGCCAGCAGCCCACAGGGGGCAGGAACTGAAGCTTTCTTT.

The chain is built from TRBV10-3 and TRBJ1-3; the D is unclear. The V gene's germline CDR1 is ENHRY and CDR2 SYGVKD. Trimming removed 3 bases from V and 3 bases from J, with 3 bases in between. This CDR3 has 12 residues. CDR3 DNA: TGTGCCATCAGTGAAAATGGAAACACCATATATTTT. Translated: CAISENGNTIYF.

This clone came up a few times. The J gene is TRBJ1-3, the V gene TRBV7-8, with 9 bases that match TRBD1. The CDR3 spans 16 residues. Germline trimming cut 5 bases from V and 9 bases from J; bases unmatched to any gene: 14. The V gene's germline CDR1 is SGHVS and CDR2 FQNEAQ. CDR3 coding DNA: TGTGCCAGCAGCCGTAATCCGGGACAGGGAGCGGCCACCATATATTTT. It yields the protein CASSRNPGQGAATIYF.

This clone was detected once. J is TRBJ2-7 and V is TRBV7-2; 16 nucleotides match TRBD2. CDR3 size: 17 residues. The trim removed 2 bases at V and 3 bases at J, leaving 4 bases unmatched. CDR1 SGHTA and CDR2 FQGNSA come from the germline V gene. The CDR3 region is CASSLMGLAGGSYEQYF. CDR3 nucleotide sequence: TGTGCCAGCAGCTTAATGGGACTAGCGGGGGGGAGCTACGAGCAGTACTTC.

This chain joins TRBV4-2 and TRBJ1-4, with D tentatively TRBD1 (6 bases). This CDR3 comprises 14 residues. Trimming took off 5 bases at V and 4 bases at J, with 11 bases between the two ends. CDR1 is LGHNA and CDR2 is YNFKEQ in the germline V gene. The CDR3 nucleotides read TGTGCCAGCAGCGAACAGGGCGATAATGAAAAACTGTTTTTT. This gives the protein CASSEQGDNEKLFF.

In this sample, this clone turned up once. The J gene is TRBJ1-6, the V gene TRBV12-5; D might be TRBD1 (6 bases). V dropped 6 bases and J dropped 5 bases, with 17 bases sitting between them. Germline V lookup: CDR1 LGHNT, CDR2 FRNRAP. This CDR3 is 16 amino acids long. The DNA for the CDR3 is TGTGCTAGTGGCCTTAAAACAGGGCCTGATAATTCACCCCTCCACTTT. Amino acid sequence: CASGLKTGPDNSPLHF.

The CDR3 DNA reads as TGTGCCAGCAGTCAGGGACAGGGACGGGGAAACACCATATATTTT. This sequence encodes CASSQGQGRGNTIYF. The chain carries TRBV2 and TRBJ1-3; TRBD1 aligns across 9 bases. Germline-derived CDR1 and CDR2 are SNHLY and FYNNEI. CDR3 size: 15 residues. The J segment lost 4 bases and the V segment lost 5 bases, leaving 6 bases of the junction unmatched.

This chain connects TRBV19 to TRBJ1-1; D might be TRBD1 (6 bases). CDR1 and CDR2 from the germline V gene are LNHDA and SQIVND (reference sequence). The CDR3 length is 14 residues. V gave up 6 bases and J gave up 1 base, with 12 bases separating them. For the CDR3, the DNA is TGTGCCAGTAGGGTAAGACAGGAGAACACTGAAGCTTTCTTT. Translated: CASRVRQENTEAFF.

The J gene is TRBJ2-7, the V gene TRBV7-8; TRBD2 matches 8 bases. J gave up 1 base and V 1 base, and 15 bases lay outside the gene matches. CDR1 is SGHVS, CDR2 FQNEAQ, per germline. The CDR3 spans 19 residues. The CDR3 spells CASSLDSLDLRGVSYEQYF. The CDR3 DNA reads as TGTGCCAGCAGCTTAGATTCCTTAGACTTGCGGGGGGTGTCCTACGAGCAGTACTTC.

With regard to this clone: The junction departs from the called germline gene at one end, perhaps through a read error. The chain uses TRBV7-7 and TRBJ2-2; unclear D gene. This CDR3 is 12 amino acids long. Germline CDR1 and CDR2: SSHAT and FNYEAQ (reference sequence). The DNA of the CDR3 is TGTGCTAGCAGCTCGGAAGGCGGGGAGCTGTTTTTT. This encodes CASSSEGGELFF.

The genes are TRBV5-1 and TRBJ1-6; the match to TRBD1 covers 9 bases. CDR1 and CDR2 (germline): SGHRS, YFSETQ. The CDR3 runs to 16 residues. Trimming took 1 base from V and 10 from J; bases not matched to a gene: 9. The CDR3 nucleotides read TGCGCCAGCAGCTTGACCCTTGGGACAGGGTCCTCACCCCTCCACTTT. Its translation is CASSLTLGTGSSPLHF.

The rearrangement links TRBV18 to TRBJ1-5; TRBD1 matches 7 bases. The V gene's germline CDR1 is KGHSH and CDR2 LQKENI. The CDR3 is 16 residues long. V lost 2 bases and J lost 2; bases outside the gene matches: 6. The CDR3 sequence: CASSPVAGGGNQPQHF. CDR3 in DNA: TGTGCCAGCTCACCAGTGGCAGGGGGAGGCAATCAGCCCCAGCATTTT.

This clone was picked up one time. The rearrangement links TRBV7-3 to TRBJ1-2, with 11 bases identical to TRBD1. The CDR3 has 15 amino acids. Germline V gives CDR1 SGHTA, CDR2 FQGTGA. J gave up 3 bases and V 8 bases, and 8 bases lay outside the gene matches. CDR3 DNA: TGTGCCAGCTCGCCCGGACAGGGGGCTGACTATGGCTACACCTTC. As protein: CASSPGQGADYGYTF. The full variable domain, completed using reference TRBV7-3 and TRBJ1-2, is GAGVSQTPSNKVTEKGKYVELRCDPISGHTALYWYRQSLGQGPEFLIYFQGTGAADDSGLPNDRFFAVRPEGSVSTLKIQRTERGDSAVYLCASSPGQGADYGYTFGSGTRLTVV.

This rearrangement joins TRBV18 to TRBJ2-7; D is uncertain. Germline values: CDR1 KGHSH, CDR2 LQKENI. The germline V and J ends were trimmed by 1 base and 5 bases, with 9 bases remaining between them. CDR3 length equals 13 residues. The CDR3 nucleotides are TGTGCCAGCTCACCACTGGTTTGGGACGAGCAGTACTTC. Its protein is CASSPLVWDEQYF.

This rearrangement joins TRBV9 to TRBJ2-3; TRBD2 agrees at 11 bases. There are 17 residues in the CDR3. Germline CDR1 reads SGDLS; CDR2 reads YYNGEE. V dropped 3 bases and J dropped 0; count of bases not matched to a gene: 6. In nucleotides, the CDR3 is TGTGCCAGCAGCGCCCTAGCGGGGGGCGCCAGCACAGATACGCAGTATTTT. This gives the protein CASSALAGGASTDTQYF.

This rearrangement joins TRBV7-2 to TRBJ1-4; weak D call: TRBD1 (5 bases). V lost 1 base and J 4 bases, leaving 13 bases between the germline ends. The CDR3 length is 16 residues. Germline V CDR1 and CDR2: SGHTA, FQGNSA. This CDR3 reads CASSLVSGTLNEKLFF. CDR3 sequence (DNA): TGTGCCAGCAGCTTAGTTTCCGGGACTCTTAATGAAAAACTGTTTTTT. Using reference TRBV7-2 and TRBJ1-4 for the parts outside the CDR3, the full variable domain is GAGVSQSPSNKVTEKGKDVELRCDPISGHTALYWYRQSLGQGLEFLIYFQGNSAPDKSGLPSDRFSAERTGGSVSTLTIQRTQQEDSAVYLCASSLVSGTLNEKLFFGSGTQLSVL.

The gene calls are TRBV7-8 and TRBJ1-5; no clear D. The ends were cut back, 2 bases at V and 3 bases at J, with 5 bases in the middle. Germline CDR1 SGHVS, CDR2 FQNEAQ. The CDR3 contains 13 residues. CDR3 sequence: CASSLHLNQPQHF. In DNA form, the CDR3 reads TGTGCCAGCAGCTTACACCTCAATCAGCCCCAGCATTTT.

This chain links TRBV5-6 with TRBJ1-6; D call uncertain. The CDR3 spans 17 residues. The germline V gene encodes CDR1 SGHDT and CDR2 YYEEEE. V was pared by 4 bases and J by 6 bases, with 20 bases between. The CDR3 protein is CASSRSPKRSFNSPLHF. Here the CDR3 DNA reads TGTGCCAGCAGCCGCAGCCCGAAACGGAGCTTTAATTCACCCCTCCACTTT.

The DNA of the CDR3 is TGTGCCAGCAGTTACTCGGGGACAGCAAACTATGGCTACACCTTC. It specifies CASSYSGTANYGYTF. J is TRBJ1-2 and V is TRBV6-6, with TRBD1 identical over 7 bases. The ends lost 0 bases at V and 2 bases at J; junction bases unmatched: 3. Looked up from germline, CDR1 is MNHNY and CDR2 is SVGAGI (reference sequence). This CDR3 is 15 amino acids long.